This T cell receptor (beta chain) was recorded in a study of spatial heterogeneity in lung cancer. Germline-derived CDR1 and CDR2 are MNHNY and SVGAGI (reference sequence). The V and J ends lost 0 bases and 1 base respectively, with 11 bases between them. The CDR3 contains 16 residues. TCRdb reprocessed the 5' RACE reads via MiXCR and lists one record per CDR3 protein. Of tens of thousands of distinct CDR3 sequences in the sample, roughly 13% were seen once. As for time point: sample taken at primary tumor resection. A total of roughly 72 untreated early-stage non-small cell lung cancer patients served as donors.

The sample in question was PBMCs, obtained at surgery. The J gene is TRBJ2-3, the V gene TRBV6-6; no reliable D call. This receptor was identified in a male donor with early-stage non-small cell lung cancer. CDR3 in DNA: TGTGCCAGCAGTTACTCGCGTAGAAGTGGCACAGATACGCAGTATTTT. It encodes CASSYSRRSGTDTQYF.